The present T cell receptor (beta chain) was sequenced within a study of blood T cell repertoires in COVID-19. CDR3 size: 14 residues. V shed 4 bases, J shed 1 base, and the junction held 1 base outside the gene matches. The V gene's germline CDR1 is LGHDT and CDR2 YNNKEL (reference sequence). TCRdb's copy holds only in-frame clones and misses some; the assay was immunoSEQ multiplex PCR. The table shows tens of thousands of clones, with roughly 88% occurring only once. In its sample, this clone was seen once. The J gene is TRBJ2-1, the V gene TRBV3-1 (or the pseudogene TRBV3-2), with TRBD2 matching 7 bases. Sequences were obtained from peripheral blood. The clonotype comes from a man older than 75 with active or convalescent COVID-19. As DNA, the CDR3 is TGTGCCAGCAGCCTTAGCGGGTCCTACAATGAGCAGTTCTTC. Translation: CASSLSGSYNEQFF.